This TCR beta chain derives from a study of T cells of healthy individuals. TCRdb reanalysed the 5' RACE reads using MiXCR and keeps one entry per CDR3 protein. This table holds 60,000 to 75,000 distinct CDR3 sequences, roughly 15% found once. Germline V CDR1 and CDR2: KGHSH, LQKENI. Trimming removed 4 bases from V and 7 bases from J; junction bases left unmatched: 5. This CDR3 has 13 amino acids. This clonotype has a handful of counts. The chain carries TRBV18 and TRBJ2-7; 9 nucleotides match TRBD1. This receptor was taken from a human donor in good health. CDR3 sequence: CASSQGQGTEQYF. The DNA for the CDR3 is TGTGCCAGCTCACAGGGACAGGGTACAGAGCAGTACTTC.